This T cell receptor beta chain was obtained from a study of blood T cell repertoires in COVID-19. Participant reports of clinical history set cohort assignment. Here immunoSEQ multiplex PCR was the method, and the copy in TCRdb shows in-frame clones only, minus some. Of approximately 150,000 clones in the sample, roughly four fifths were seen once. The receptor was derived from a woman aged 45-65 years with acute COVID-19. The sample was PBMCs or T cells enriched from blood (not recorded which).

CDR3 bases: TGTGCCAGCAGCTCCGGACAGGCAGATACGCAGTATTTT. Translated: CASSSGQADTQYF. The chain recombines TRBV5-4 with TRBJ2-3; TRBD1 matches at 7 bases. Germline trimming cut 3 bases from V and 4 bases from J; bases unmatched to any gene: 2. Germline CDR1 reads SGHNT; CDR2 reads YYREEE (reference sequence). The CDR3 has 13 amino acids.